The 19 T cell receptor beta chains listed next were all sequenced from one sample in a study of T-cell memory formation after mild COVID-19. TCRdb itself ran the 5' RACE reads through MiXCR, one entry per CDR3 protein. The sample consists of 470,000 or so distinct CDR3 sequences, roughly 18% of them appearing once. Material: PBMCs or a T cell subset sorted from them (not recorded which). These receptors were taken from an adult woman who had mild COVID-19 (a few samples of this study predate the infection). Cell type and time point are not known.

This clonotype has only a few counts. V is TRBV15 and J is TRBJ2-2, with TRBD2 matching over 9 bases. Germline V gene data show CDR1 as LNHNV and CDR2 as YYDKDF (reference sequence). CDR3 length equals 15 residues. Losses at the gene ends were 8 bases for V and 8 bases for J; bases not matched to a gene: 12. CDR3 in amino acids: CATSPVRREGGELFF. Here the CDR3 DNA reads TGTGCCACCTCACCAGTCCGGCGGGAGGGAGGGGAGCTGTTTTTT.

This chain joins TRBV25-1 and TRBJ2-7; D not certain. The CDR3 has 12 residues. The V end lost 2 bases, the J end lost 3 bases, and 5 bases lay between the germline ends. Germline V CDR1 and CDR2: MGHDK, SYGVNS. DNA of the CDR3: TGTGCCAGCAGTGAAGCCTTCTACGAGCAGTACTTC. Its translation is CASSEAFYEQYF.

This clonotype was detected only a few times. The genes are TRBV29-1 and TRBJ2-1; D tentatively fits TRBD1 or TRBD2 (5 bases each). Trimming removed 8 bases from V and 8 bases from J, with 16 bases in between. The length of the CDR3 is 12 residues. Germline V gene sequence: CDR1 SQVTM, CDR2 ANQGSEA. CDR3 DNA sequence: TGCAGCACTGACCTTTGGGGACATGAGCAGTTCTTC. Its translation is CSTDLWGHEQFF.

This clonotype was observed a few times. This rearrangement joins TRBV11-3 to TRBJ2-7, with D hard to call. This CDR3 is 11 amino acids long. Between the trimmed V and J ends, which lost 3 bases and 6 bases, there was a span of 6 bases. Looked up from germline, CDR1 is SGHNT and CDR2 is YENEEA. CDR3 in amino acids: CASSLGFEQYF. As DNA, the CDR3 is TGTGCCAGCAGCTTGGGGTTCGAGCAGTACTTC.

The chain carries TRBV20-1 and TRBJ2-2; D assignment may be TRBD1 or TRBD2 (5 bases each). The V and J ends lost 5 bases and 4 bases respectively, with 20 bases between them. Germline CDR1 is DFQATT and CDR2 is SNEGSKA (reference sequence). The CDR3 is 16 residues long. CDR3 loop: CSALGVQPVATGELFF. DNA for the CDR3: TGCAGTGCTTTGGGGGTCCAGCCCGTGGCCACCGGGGAGCTGTTTTTT.

V and J are TRBV5-1 and TRBJ1-1, with 10 positions matching TRBD1. Germline CDR1 reads SGHRS; CDR2 reads YFSETQ. J was trimmed by 5 bases and V by 4 bases; bases with no gene match: 5. The CDR3 extends over 14 amino acids. This CDR3 reads CASSSRDRGTEAFF. The CDR3 nucleotides read TGCGCCAGCAGCAGCCGGGACAGGGGTACTGAAGCTTTCTTT.

This clonotype showed up just a few times. The chain is built from TRBV9 and TRBJ1-1; the D is unclear. Germline CDR1 is SGDLS and CDR2 is YYNGEE. The CDR3 contains 13 residues. Trimming took 1 base from V and 4 from J, leaving 8 bases between them. DNA for the CDR3: TGTGCCAGCAGCGTAAAACAATCCACTGAAGCTTTCTTT. Translating gives CASSVKQSTEAFF.

V and J are TRBV18 and TRBJ2-7; D call uncertain. In germline, CDR1 is KGHSH, CDR2 LQKENI. Deletions cut 3 bases from V and 3 bases from J, with 12 bases between. The CDR3 has 14 residues. This CDR3 is CASSPWAKGYEQYF. In DNA form, the CDR3 reads TGTGCCAGCTCACCGTGGGCTAAGGGCTACGAGCAGTACTTC. The whole variable domain, filled in from reference TRBV18 and TRBJ2-7, reads NAGVMQNPRHLVRRRGQEARLRCSPMKGHSHVYWYRQLPEEGLKFMVYLQKENIIDESGMPKERFSAEFPKEGPSILRIQQVVRGDSAAYFCASSPWAKGYEQYFGPGTRLTVT.

This clonotype was seen a handful of times. The chain has TRBV7-2 and TRBJ2-5; no clear D. CDR1 and CDR2 (germline): SGHTA, FQGNSA. This CDR3 comprises 15 residues. With 1 base removed from V and 4 bases from J, the gap between germline ends came to 13 bases. The DNA of the CDR3 is TGTGCCAGCAGCTTAGTATCCGGAGTAGTAGAGACCCAGTACTTC. Translating gives CASSLVSGVVETQYF.

J is TRBJ2-7 and V is TRBV6-6, with TRBD1 matching over 7 bases. The germline CDR1 and CDR2 sequences are MNHNY and SVGAGI (reference sequence). This CDR3 is 14 amino acids long. With 7 bases clipped from V and 3 bases from J, the junction kept 9 bases outside the gene matches. CDR3 DNA sequence: TGTGCCAGCACCAACTGGGGACAGCACTACGAGCAGTACTTC. Translation gives CASTNWGQHYEQYF.

The chain links TRBV12-3 or TRBV12-4 to TRBJ2-7; possible D gene TRBD1, 5 bases. The CDR3 sequence is 11 residues long. Trimming removed 5 bases at V and 7 bases at J, with 9 bases between. CDR3 sequence reads: CASSPRTEQYF. In nucleotides, the CDR3 is TGTGCCAGCAGTCCGCGGACAGAGCAGTACTTC.

The chain uses TRBV2 and TRBJ2-1; D is perhaps TRBD2 (6 bases). V shed 5 bases and J shed 0 bases, with 14 bases lying between them. Germline V gene data show CDR1 as SNHLY and CDR2 as FYNNEI. CDR3 length equals 16 residues. CDR3 nucleotides: TGTGCCAGCAGTTCTCGACTCGGGAGCTCCTACAATGAGCAGTTCTTC. Translated, it gives CASSSRLGSSYNEQFF.

The chain carries TRBV20-1 and TRBJ1-1; D is possibly TRBD1 (6 bases). The V gene's germline CDR1 is DFQATT and CDR2 SNEGSKA (reference sequence). Between the trimmed V and J ends, which lost 4 bases and 1 base, there was a span of 10 bases. The CDR3 covers 13 residues. The CDR3 protein is CSATEGQNTEAFF. The CDR3 DNA sequence: TGCAGTGCTACAGAGGGACAGAACACTGAAGCTTTCTTT.

This clonotype was seen a few times. The rearrangement joins TRBV7-2 to TRBJ2-3; D remains unclear. Trimming shortened V by 4 bases and J by 5 bases, and 13 bases separated the two germline ends. CDR3 length equals 14 residues. CDR1 and CDR2 from the germline V gene are SGHTA and FQGNSA. Written as DNA, the CDR3 is TGTGCCAGCAGCTGGGGAACCCCTAGAGATACGCAGTATTTT. Translated, it gives CASSWGTPRDTQYF.

The chain employs TRBV5-4 and TRBJ2-1; D is unresolved. V gave up 5 bases and J gave up 9 bases, with 15 bases separating them. Germline lookup yields CDR1 SGHNT and CDR2 YYREEE (reference sequence). The CDR3 has 13 residues. In DNA, the CDR3 is TGTGCCAGCAGTTCGGACCCAATCGGTGAGCAGTTCTTC. This encodes CASSSDPIGEQFF.

V is TRBV7-3 and J is TRBJ1-1; D not resolved. Deletions cut 9 bases from V and 5 bases from J, with 16 bases between. The CDR3 is made up of 13 amino acids. Per the germline V gene, CDR1 is SGHTA and CDR2 is FQGTGA. CDR3: CASRMNKVTEAFF. The CDR3 DNA reads as TGTGCCAGTAGGATGAACAAAGTGACTGAAGCTTTCTTT.

The CDR3 DNA reads as TGTGCCAGCAGCCAAGTATCCTCCGTTATGAACACTGAAGCTTTCTTT. Protein: CASSQVSSVMNTEAFF. The V gene is TRBV4-2, the J gene TRBJ1-1, with D hard to call. CDR1 and CDR2 (germline): LGHNA, YNFKEQ. V gave up 1 base and J gave up 0 bases, with 12 bases separating them. CDR3 length equals 16 residues.

In this sample, this clonotype turned up a few times. V and J are TRBV19 and TRBJ2-7; TRBD1 matches at 7 bases. Per germline, CDR1 LNHDA and CDR2 SQIVND (reference sequence). The V gene end was trimmed by 3 bases and the J gene end by 2 bases; junction bases not matched to a gene: 4. The CDR3 sequence is 14 residues long. In nucleotides, the CDR3 is TGTGCCAGTAGTATTACAGGGGATACCTACGAGCAGTACTTC. Encoded protein: CASSITGDTYEQYF.

This clonotype was recorded many times. V is TRBV20-1 and J is TRBJ1-2, with D possibly matching TRBD1 (6 bases). Trimming removed 3 bases at V and 5 bases at J, with 16 bases between. Germline CDR1 is DFQATT and CDR2 is SNEGSKA (reference sequence). This CDR3 contains 14 residues. The CDR3: CSASASTGRYGYTF. CDR3 in DNA: TGCAGTGCTAGCGCCTCTACAGGGCGGTATGGCTACACCTTC.